This T cell receptor beta chain is drawn from a study of a mutant IDH1 vaccine in newly diagnosed glioma (dated by TCRdb to about 2021). Regarding the research as a whole: Patients were given eight vaccinations, in weeks 1, 3, 5, 7, 11, 15, 19 and 23, which matched visits V03 through V10. Vaccination started 4-6 weeks after radiotherapy alone, or was given together with temozolomide cycles in the groups whose treatment included chemotherapy. Prior to enrollment, patients had been given standard therapy consisting of radiotherapy alone, temozolomide alone, or radiochemotherapy with temozolomide, with the combination given to most patients. Longitudinal TCRB deep sequencing was performed for about two dozen treated patients wherever samples were available for exploratory analyses. Peripheral blood was drawn at six visits: V03 (baseline), V05, V07, V10, V12 and V13. The roughly 30 treated patients were around 62% male and 37.5% female, with a mean age of approximately 40 years.

Trimming takes 0 bases from V and 2 bases from J, and the germline ends sit 6 bases apart. In the germline V gene, CDR1 corresponds to SQVTM and CDR2 to ANQGSEA. Counted from cysteine to phenylalanine, this CDR3 has 13 amino acids. The CDR3 DNA has 39 bases and is translated from base 1. This clone was observed a single time. Which antigen it targets is not known. No clone much larger than this one lies a single base away; base qualities are absent. Sample time point, as interpreted from the label and publication: week 5, during vaccination. Each vaccine dose was 300 ug of a 20-mer mutant IDH1 peptide in Montanide, given subcutaneously with topical imiquimod. All donors had newly diagnosed IDH1-mutant astrocytomas of WHO grade 3 or 4 that showed loss of nuclear ATRX. The samples were drawn from NOA16, a multicentre, single-arm, open-label phase I trial in Germany that tested a mutant IDH1 peptide vaccine in humans for the first time. Genomic DNA for TCRB sequencing was isolated from EDTA blood with the DNeasy Blood and Tissue Kit.

The research as a whole found: Pseudoprogression appeared unrelated to alterations in the top peripheral T cell clonotypes detected by TCRB sequencing. Selection of PBMC samples for TCRB deep sequencing was based on availability. It was noted by the authors that analyses of patient blood samples could not be reproduced owing to sample limitations. Immune responses induced by the vaccine were seen in roughly 95% of patients across multiple MHC alleles.

Library preparation was by the immunoSEQ multiplex PCR assay. Following the manufacturer's protocol, the hsTCRB Kit was used to amplify rearranged TCR beta chain sequences. An Illumina MiSeq was used to sequence the TCRB libraries. Turning to the authors' computational methods: The kit vendor's proprietary platform handled demultiplexing, trimming and gene mapping. TCRdb mirrors the immuneACCESS table, restricted to in-frame sequences. Some clones are absent from its copies; in checked studies, under half trace to an unresolved V gene, and the reason for the others is unknown. D and trimming come from the DNA, and the V and J calls and clone size come from that table. Present in this sample are roughly 39,000 clones, 78% of which were seen just once. The leading ten clones occupy around 5.5% of the sample.

This TCR was recovered from a middle-aged man with glioma. The starting material was PBMCs, obtained from a glioma patient whose treatment included an IDH1 peptide vaccine. The sequence joins TRBV29-1 to TRBJ2-3, with the D gene call left open. The CDR3 in this case is CSVEDTLTDTQYF. The base sequence is TGCAGCGTTGAAGACACCCTCACAGATACGCAGTATTTT.